The 30 T cell receptor beta chains reported below all come from one sample, sequenced in a study of blood T cell repertoires in COVID-19. The protocol was immunoSEQ multiplex PCR, while the TCRdb copy is restricted to in-frame clones and leaves out a portion. The repertoire holds around 200,000 clones, with roughly nine tenths as singletons. The sample comprised peripheral blood. The source of these receptors is a man aged 40-50 years with acute or convalescent COVID-19.

The CDR3 region has the DNA TGTGCCAGCAGCGCGATCTACGAGCAGTACTTC. Its protein is CASSAIYEQYF. The J gene is TRBJ2-7, the V gene TRBV7-9, with unresolved D. V was pared by 5 bases and J by 3 bases, with 5 bases between. The CDR3 has 11 residues. From germline, CDR1 is SEHNR and CDR2 FQNEAQ (reference sequence). The full variable domain, completed using reference TRBV7-9 and TRBJ2-7, is DTGVSQNPRHKITKRGQNVTFRCDPISEHNRLYWYRQTLGQGPEFLTYFQNEAQLEKSRLLSDRFSAERPKGSFSTLEIQRTEQGDSAMYLCASSAIYEQYFGPGTRLTVT.

V and J are TRBV7-2 and TRBJ2-2; D not certain. Between the trimmed V and J ends, which lost 1 base and 0 bases, there was a span of 9 bases. This CDR3 region has 16 residues. The germline gives CDR1 SGHTA, CDR2 FQGNSA. The CDR3 sequence: CASSLVGGTNTGELFF. For the CDR3, the DNA is TGTGCCAGCAGCTTAGTAGGCGGAACGAACACCGGGGAGCTGTTTTTT.

The chain employs TRBV7-9 and TRBJ1-1; no definite D call. Germline V gene sequence: CDR1 SEHNR, CDR2 FQNEAQ (reference sequence). The CDR3 is 12 amino acids. The V end was cut by 1 base, the J end by 5 bases, with 5 bases between. CDR3 in DNA: TGTGCCAGCAGCTTAGTTCGTACTGAAGCTTTCTTT. Amino acids: CASSLVRTEAFF.

J is TRBJ1-2 and V is TRBV2; 10 bases are shared with TRBD1. Germline trimming cut 10 bases from V and 5 bases from J; bases unmatched to any gene: 13. This CDR3 contains 15 residues. The germline V gene encodes CDR1 SNHLY and CDR2 FYNNEI. This chain's CDR3 is CAILGQGELWYGYTF. The CDR3 DNA sequence: TGTGCCATCCTAGGACAGGGGGAGTTATGGTATGGCTACACCTTC.

The J gene is TRBJ1-1, the V gene TRBV5-1, with D perhaps matching TRBD1 (6 bases). The CDR3 runs 14 residues. Trimming pared 0 bases from V and 1 base from J, leaving 7 bases between. Germline assignment: CDR1 SGHRS and CDR2 YFSETQ. Written as DNA, the CDR3 is TGCGCCAGCAGCTTGGTGGGACAGAACACTGAAGCTTTCTTT. This translates into CASSLVGQNTEAFF.

The CDR3 is CASSPSTLNEQYF. CDR3 coding DNA: TGTGCCAGCAGCCCTAGTACGCTTAACGAGCAGTACTTC. The V gene is TRBV27, the J gene TRBJ2-7; D call uncertain. Trimming took off 6 bases at V and 5 bases at J, with 14 bases between the two ends. The CDR3 loop spans 13 amino acids. CDR1 and CDR2 from the germline V gene are MNHEY and SMNVEV (reference sequence).

This clone was detected only once. The same CDR3 is also encoded by other DNA sequences in this sample. The rearrangement links TRBV9 to TRBJ1-6; no clear D. Trimming left V 7 bases short and J 0 bases short, with 5 bases between. This CDR3 is 13 amino acids long. Germline V lookup: CDR1 SGDLS, CDR2 YYNGEE. CDR3 DNA: TGTGCCAGCGGCAGCTCCTATAATTCACCCCTCCACTTT. It yields the protein CASGSSYNSPLHF.

Regarding this clone: The germline gene is not matched at one end of the junction; a read error may be the cause. The rearrangement joins TRBV6-2 or TRBV6-3 to TRBJ2-3, with 8 positions matching TRBD1. Germline CDR1 is MNHEY and CDR2 is SVGEGT. The CDR3 has 12 residues. CDR3 amino acids: CASSSRQGQILF. The CDR3 DNA follows: TGTGCCAGCAGCTCCCGACAGGGGCAGATCCTTTTT.

This sequence joins TRBV5-5 and TRBJ1-3; 10 positions agree with TRBD1. CDR1 SGHKS and CDR2 YYEKEE come from the germline V gene (reference sequence). Trimming removed 4 bases from V and 4 bases from J; junction bases left unmatched: 11. The CDR3 is 17 residues long. The CDR3 reads CASSRDRGTRRGNTIYF. For the CDR3, the DNA is TGTGCCAGCAGCCGGGACAGGGGCACACGGAGGGGAAACACCATATATTTT.

CDR3 sequence (DNA): TGCGCCAGCAGCCCGGACAATGGAAACACCATATATTTT. Protein sequence: CASSPDNGNTIYF. The chain couples TRBV5-1 to TRBJ1-3; D perhaps matches TRBD1 (5 bases). Germline V gives CDR1 SGHRS, CDR2 YFSETQ. V lost 4 bases and J 3 bases, leaving 8 bases between the germline ends. The CDR3 is 13 amino acids.

Ten or more counts support this clone. The J gene is TRBJ1-1, the V gene TRBV7-3; D not resolved. CDR3 length equals 13 residues. Germline CDR1 reads SGHTA; CDR2 reads FQGTGA. The V and J ends lost 8 bases and 1 base respectively, with 11 bases between them. CDR3 sequence: CASSMGPNTEAFF. DNA of the CDR3: TGTGCCAGCTCGATGGGCCCGAACACTGAAGCTTTCTTT.

The J gene is TRBJ2-7, the V gene TRBV7-9, with a possible D match to TRBD1 (5 bases). The V end was cut by 2 bases, the J end by 2 bases, with 10 bases between. Germline V lookup: CDR1 SEHNR, CDR2 FQNEAQ (reference sequence). This CDR3 spans 14 amino acids. The CDR3 DNA is TGTGCCAGCAGCTTAAGTTGGGGCCCCTACGAGCAGTACTTC. Translated: CASSLSWGPYEQYF.

The chain combines TRBV19 with TRBJ1-2; 10 bases are a match to TRBD1. Germline CDR1 LNHDA, CDR2 SQIVND (reference sequence). The CDR3 covers 15 residues. V shed 3 bases and J 8 bases; nucleotides not matched to a gene: 9. DNA for the CDR3: TGTGCCAGTAGTATCTTCCCTGGACAGGGGGACGGCTACACCTTC. Translating gives CASSIFPGQGDGYTF.

About this clone: At the DNA level, this CDR3 is encoded by other sequences in the same sample as well. The V call is TRBV5-1, the J call TRBJ2-5; 7 nucleotides align to TRBD1. The CDR3 extends over 14 amino acids. The V segment lost 2 bases and the J segment 2 bases; nucleotides outside the gene matches: 3. Germline CDR1 SGHRS, CDR2 YFSETQ. This CDR3 is CASSLGTDQETQYF. In nucleotides, the CDR3 is TGCGCCAGCAGCTTAGGGACAGATCAAGAGACCCAGTACTTC.

The chain joins TRBV2 to TRBJ2-4; D unclear. Germline lookup yields CDR1 SNHLY and CDR2 FYNNEI. Trimming cost V 9 bases and J 8 bases, with 8 bases left between them. This CDR3 is 10 amino acids long. The CDR3 nucleotides are TGTGCCAGTAGAGGAGACATTCAGTACTTC. It yields the protein CASRGDIQYF.

This clone occurred once. The J gene is TRBJ2-1, the V gene TRBV6-2 or TRBV6-3; TRBD2 aligns across 8 bases. The CDR3 sequence is 15 residues long. Germline V CDR1 and CDR2: MNHEY, SVGEGT. The V gene end was trimmed by 4 bases and the J gene end by 0 bases; junction bases not matched to a gene: 2. DNA for the CDR3: TGTGCCAGCAGTTTACTAGCGGCCTCCTACAATGAGCAGTTCTTC. This encodes CASSLLAASYNEQFF.

This chain uses TRBV5-6 with TRBJ2-2; D is perhaps TRBD1 (5 bases). The CDR3 spans 16 residues. In germline, CDR1 is SGHDT, CDR2 YYEEEE. The V end was cut by 3 bases, the J end by 2 bases, with 14 bases between. The CDR3 nucleotides read TGTGCCAGCAGCTCATTTAGGGGCAGAAACACCGGGGAGCTGTTTTTT. This encodes CASSSFRGRNTGELFF.

This chain connects TRBV7-6 to TRBJ2-3; 7 bases are shared with TRBD1. This CDR3 spans 15 amino acids. The trim removed 1 base at V and 1 base at J, leaving 2 bases unmatched. The germline V gene has CDR1 SGHVS and CDR2 FNYEAQ. CDR3: CASSLGDRRTDTQYF. The CDR3 nucleotides read TGTGCCAGCAGCTTAGGGGACAGACGCACAGATACGCAGTATTTT.

The chain employs TRBV28 and TRBJ2-1; D is unclear. Trimming removed 5 bases from V and 5 bases from J, with 13 bases in between. This CDR3 has 14 amino acids. CDR1 is MDHEN, CDR2 SYDVKM, per germline. The CDR3 bases are TGTGCCAGCAGTCCACTTCGAGTGGACAATGAGCAGTTCTTC. Its translation: CASSPLRVDNEQFF.

The chain links TRBV25-1 to TRBJ2-3; 10 bases agree with TRBD2. V lost 6 bases and J lost 5; bases outside the gene matches: 2. Germline lookup yields CDR1 MGHDK and CDR2 SYGVNS. The CDR3 is made up of 13 amino acids. The CDR3: CASRRLAGDTQYF. The CDR3 nucleotides read TGTGCCAGCAGGAGACTAGCGGGAGATACGCAGTATTTT.

The CDR3 nucleotides read TGTGCCAGCAGTTTACCCCCGGACAATGAGCAGTTCTTC. As protein: CASSLPPDNEQFF. This chain connects TRBV27 to TRBJ2-1, with unresolved D. From germline, CDR1 is MNHEY and CDR2 SMNVEV (reference sequence). The V and J ends lost 2 bases and 5 bases respectively, with 7 bases between them. This CDR3 comprises 13 residues.

The CDR3 nucleotides read TGCGCCAGCAGCTCCCCCTCAGGCAATCAGCCCCAGCATTTT. Its translation is CASSSPSGNQPQHF. The chain combines TRBV5-1 with TRBJ1-5; unclear D gene. The V gene lost 3 bases and the J gene lost 2 bases, with 9 bases spanning the gap. The germline V gene has CDR1 SGHRS and CDR2 YFSETQ. The CDR3 extends over 14 amino acids. Looking up the rest from reference TRBV5-1 and TRBJ1-5 gives the full variable domain: KAGVTQTPRYLIKTRGQQVTLSCSPISGHRSVSWYQQTPGQGLQFLFEYFSETQRNKGNFPGRFSGRQFSNSRSEMNVSTLELGDSALYLCASSSPSGNQPQHFGDGTRLSIL.

The J gene is TRBJ1-6, the V gene TRBV6-5, with 7 bases aligning to TRBD1. The J segment lost 7 bases and the V segment lost 5 bases, leaving 8 bases of the junction unmatched. Germline V CDR1 and CDR2: MNHEY, SVGAGI. The CDR3 has 15 residues. The CDR3 protein is CASSTGDRNNSPLHF. CDR3 bases: TGTGCCAGCAGTACCGGGGACAGAAACAATTCACCCCTCCACTTT.

V is TRBV25-1 and J is TRBJ1-6; no clear D gene. The CDR3 is made up of 13 amino acids. The germline V gene encodes CDR1 MGHDK and CDR2 SYGVNS. V gave up 5 bases and J gave up 8 bases, with 10 bases separating them. For the CDR3, the DNA is TGTGCCAGCAGTCCCCGTCGGGATTCACCCCTCCACTTT. This gives the protein CASSPRRDSPLHF.

V gene TRBV27 combines with J gene TRBJ1-5; D unresolved. The V end was cut by 6 bases, the J end by 1 base, with 10 bases between. Germline V lookup: CDR1 MNHEY, CDR2 SMNVEV (reference sequence). The CDR3 totals 14 residues. The CDR3: CASRGGLSNQPQHF. The CDR3 coding sequence is TGTGCCAGCAGAGGCGGATTAAGCAATCAGCCCCAGCATTTT.

Regarding this clone: This sample includes further DNA sequences coding for the same CDR3. The chain joins TRBV6-5 to TRBJ1-1; no clear D gene. Germline lookup yields CDR1 MNHEY and CDR2 SVGAGI. The CDR3 loop spans 11 amino acids. Between the trimmed V and J ends, which lost 7 bases and 6 bases, there was a span of 9 bases. CDR3 DNA: TGTGCCAGCACGCGTCCGCCTGAAGCTTTCTTT. Translation: CASTRPPEAFF.

The chain has TRBV6-6 and TRBJ2-6, with D perhaps TRBD1 (6 bases). Trimming removed 6 bases from V and 0 bases from J, with 24 bases in between. Germline-derived CDR1 and CDR2 are MNHNY and SVGAGI (reference sequence). The CDR3 loop spans 20 amino acids. The DNA for the CDR3 is TGTGCCAGCAGCCTCCGACAGGTCGGCAGAAGAACCTCTGGGGCCAACGTCCTGACTTTC. This sequence encodes CASSLRQVGRRTSGANVLTF.

The V gene is TRBV27, the J gene TRBJ2-1; 8 bases line up with TRBD2. The CDR3 is 16 residues long. Germline trimming cut 6 bases from V and 8 bases from J; bases unmatched to any gene: 15. CDR1 and CDR2 from the germline V gene are MNHEY and SMNVEV (reference sequence). The CDR3 sequence: CASRYETGTSNYEQFF. Here the CDR3 DNA reads TGTGCCAGCAGATACGAAACCGGGACTAGTAATTATGAGCAGTTCTTC.

In its sample, this clone was seen many times. This chain connects TRBV28 to TRBJ1-1; D gene unclear. The CDR3 sequence is 17 residues long. The germline CDR1 and CDR2 sequences are MDHEN and SYDVKM. V dropped 6 bases and J dropped 4 bases, with 24 bases sitting between them. The CDR3 region is CASRLPPSGFSGTEAFF. In nucleotides, the CDR3 is TGTGCCAGCAGATTACCCCCTTCGGGATTCTCGGGCACTGAAGCTTTCTTT.

This rearrangement joins TRBV7-2 to TRBJ1-5, with D uncertain. Trimming cost V 0 bases and J 2 bases, with 5 bases left between them. Germline V gene lookup returns CDR1 SGHTA and CDR2 FQGNSA. The CDR3 contains 14 residues. CDR3 sequence: CASSLASGNQPQHF. The CDR3 DNA sequence: TGTGCCAGCAGCTTAGCGTCGGGCAATCAGCCCCAGCATTTT.